The next 27 T cell receptor beta chains were all read from a single sample in a study of cytomegalovirus exposure and HLA in healthy donors. TCRdb's table, derived via immunoSEQ multiplex PCR, lists solely in-frame clones and lacks some. The sample contains 130,000 to 150,000 clones, about 86% of which appear only once. The sample comprised PBMCs. Receptor source: a woman younger than 30 in good health and CMV-seropositive.

The chain recombines TRBV30 with TRBJ1-5; D perhaps matches TRBD1 (5 bases). V lost 1 base and J 1 base, leaving 11 bases between the germline ends. The germline CDR1 and CDR2 sequences are GTSNPN and SVGIG (reference sequence). The CDR3 sequence is 15 residues long. The CDR3: CAWSGRGSSNQPQHF. As DNA, the CDR3 is TGTGCCTGGAGTGGAAGGGGAAGCAGCAATCAGCCCCAGCATTTT.

This clone was observed once. This chain uses TRBV19 with TRBJ1-4, with unresolved D. V lost 5 bases to trimming and J lost 5 bases, with 15 bases between them. Germline CDR1 and CDR2: LNHDA and SQIVND (reference sequence). The CDR3 contains 15 residues. CDR3 nucleotides: TGTGCCAGTAGTCCCCTCCGGCGAGGGAATGAAAAACTGTTTTTT. Its protein is CASSPLRRGNEKLFF.

The chain is built from TRBV7-2 and TRBJ2-1; 8 positions match TRBD2. This CDR3 is 16 amino acids long. V was pared by 1 base and J by 4 bases, with 6 bases of the junction left unmatched. CDR1 is SGHTA, CDR2 FQGNSA, per germline. CDR3 nucleotides: TGTGCCAGCAGCTTAGGGGGTAGCGGGGCATACAATGAGCAGTTCTTC. This codes for CASSLGGSGAYNEQFF.

The rearrangement links TRBV10-3 to TRBJ2-7; TRBD1 is a possible D gene (8 bases). V lost 3 bases and J 6 bases, leaving 24 bases between the germline ends. The CDR3 contains 17 residues. Germline CDR1 ENHRY, CDR2 SYGVKD. In DNA, the CDR3 is TGTGCCATCAGTGACCTTCCAGAACAGGGGGGGAGGCTCGAGCAGTACTTC. Amino acids: CAISDLPEQGGRLEQYF.

The V call is TRBV7-2, the J call TRBJ2-7; D is possibly TRBD1 (6 bases). The CDR3 covers 13 residues. The germline V gene encodes CDR1 SGHTA and CDR2 FQGNSA. V lost 1 base, J lost 7 bases, and 11 bases lay in between. CDR3 protein: CASSLVQGWEQYF. CDR3 DNA sequence: TGTGCCAGCAGCTTAGTACAGGGTTGGGAGCAGTACTTC.

This chain links TRBV5-1 with TRBJ1-2; 10 bases are a match to TRBD1. In germline, CDR1 is SGHRS, CDR2 YFSETQ. The CDR3 is 15 amino acids. J lost 6 bases, V lost 3 bases, and 8 bases had no gene match. The CDR3 DNA sequence: TGCGCCAGCAGCTCTCGGGACAGGGGACTAGATGGCTACACCTTC. Residues: CASSSRDRGLDGYTF. Full variable domain (rest looked up from reference TRBV5-1 and TRBJ1-2): KAGVTQTPRYLIKTRGQQVTLSCSPISGHRSVSWYQQTPGQGLQFLFEYFSETQRNKGNFPGRFSGRQFSNSRSEMNVSTLELGDSALYLCASSSRDRGLDGYTFGSGTRLTVV.

The chain recombines TRBV5-1 with TRBJ2-3; a weak D match, TRBD1 (6 bases). The CDR3 covers 15 residues. The V end was cut by 5 bases, the J end by 4 bases, with 17 bases between. Germline-derived CDR1 and CDR2 are SGHRS and YFSETQ. This CDR3 is CASSPSDRSADTQYF. CDR3 DNA sequence: TGCGCCAGCAGTCCTTCGGACAGATCCGCAGATACGCAGTATTTT.

The V gene is TRBV2, the J gene TRBJ1-2, with D uncertain. Germline V gene lookup returns CDR1 SNHLY and CDR2 FYNNEI. This CDR3 region has 12 residues. The V end lost 6 bases, the J end lost 6 bases, and 11 bases lay between the germline ends. The CDR3 loop is CASRGSWDGYTF. CDR3 coding DNA: TGTGCCAGCAGGGGCAGTTGGGATGGCTACACCTTC.

This rearrangement joins TRBV29-1 to TRBJ1-5; tentative D call: TRBD1 (6 bases). The CDR3 sequence is 13 residues long. V was clipped by 4 bases and J by 6 bases, with 13 bases between them. CDR1 is SQVTM and CDR2 is ANQGSEA in the germline V gene. The CDR3 sequence: CSVGNRVGQPQHF. The CDR3 DNA reads as TGCAGCGTTGGGAACAGGGTGGGTCAGCCCCAGCATTTT. Filled out from reference TRBV29-1 and TRBJ1-5, the complete variable domain reads SAVISQKPSRDICQRGTSLTIQCQVDSQVTMMFWYRQQPGQSLTLIATANQGSEATYESGFVIDKFPISRPNLTFSTLTVSNMSPEDSSIYLCSVGNRVGQPQHFGDGTRLSIL.

The chain recombines TRBV27 with TRBJ1-6; TRBD1 agrees at 9 bases. The junction had 11 bases not matched to a gene; V was cut back by 5 bases and J by 9 bases. CDR1 and CDR2 (germline): MNHEY, SMNVEV (reference sequence). The CDR3 contains 16 residues. The DNA for the CDR3 is TGTGCCAGCAGTGCAGGACCGGGACAGGGAAGTTCACCCCTCCACTTT. Residues: CASSAGPGQGSSPLHF.

The chain uses TRBV4-3 and TRBJ2-2; D gene uncertain. V lost 1 base, J lost 8 bases, and 5 bases lay in between. This CDR3 comprises 12 residues. Per germline, CDR1 LGHNA and CDR2 YSLEER. In nucleotides, the CDR3 is TGCGCCAGCAGCCAAGTTTCGGGGGAGCTGTTTTTT. It translates to CASSQVSGELFF.

The chain is built from TRBV28 and TRBJ2-7; a possible D gene is TRBD1 (6 bases). This CDR3 is 17 amino acids long. V was cut by 5 bases and J by 5 bases, with 25 bases left in between. Germline CDR1 and CDR2: MDHEN and SYDVKM. The CDR3 sequence: CASSPGGAGAGRNEQYF. In nucleotides, the CDR3 is TGTGCCAGCAGTCCTGGGGGCGCGGGCGCCGGCAGGAACGAGCAGTACTTC.

The rearrangement links TRBV7-9 to TRBJ1-2, with D maybe TRBD1 (5 bases). Germline CDR1 and CDR2: SEHNR and FQNEAQ (reference sequence). The CDR3 contains 12 residues. Trimming left V 10 bases short and J 6 bases short, with 15 bases between. The CDR3 sequence: CATVGQGDGYTF. In DNA, the CDR3 is TGTGCCACAGTAGGGCAGGGTGATGGCTACACCTTC.

This clone was counted only a few times. This rearrangement joins TRBV5-1 to TRBJ1-1; possibly TRBD1 for D (6 bases). CDR1 and CDR2 from the germline V gene are SGHRS and YFSETQ. With 2 bases removed from V and 0 bases from J, the gap between germline ends came to 20 bases. This CDR3 region has 18 residues. This CDR3 reads CASSFYPPGTSLNTEAFF. The DNA for the CDR3 is TGCGCCAGCAGCTTCTATCCGCCCGGGACAAGCTTGAACACTGAAGCTTTCTTT.

The gene calls are TRBV7-3 and TRBJ2-7; tentatively, D is TRBD1 (6 bases). The germline V gene has CDR1 SGHTA and CDR2 FQGTGA. This CDR3 has 14 residues. V was trimmed by 5 bases and J by 6 bases, leaving 17 bases between them. CDR3 protein: CASSQDRGGREQYF. The CDR3 nucleotides read TGTGCCAGCAGCCAGGACAGAGGAGGCCGCGAGCAGTACTTC.

CDR3 bases: TGTGCCAGCAGTTTTGGGCAGTTATTCGGCTACACCTTC. Protein product: CASSFGQLFGYTF. V is TRBV28 and J is TRBJ1-2, with no clear D. The CDR3 sequence is 13 residues long. CDR1 MDHEN and CDR2 SYDVKM come from the germline V gene. V was trimmed by 3 bases and J by 8 bases, leaving 13 bases between them.

V usage is TRBV5-4 and J usage is TRBJ1-4; D perhaps matches TRBD1 (6 bases). The CDR3 extends over 14 amino acids. V was cut by 4 bases and J by 5 bases, with 12 bases left in between. Germline V gene sequence: CDR1 SGHNT, CDR2 YYREEE (reference sequence). Here the CDR3 reads CASSGNRVNEKLFF. The DNA of the CDR3 is TGTGCCAGCAGCGGGAACAGGGTGAATGAAAAACTGTTTTTT.

CDR3 in amino acids: CASSVGGGEGQPQHF. The CDR3 DNA sequence: TGTGCCAGCAGCGTAGGGGGAGGGGAGGGCCAGCCCCAGCATTTT. The chain uses TRBV9 and TRBJ1-5; D possibly corresponds to TRBD1 (5 bases). Trimming took 0 bases from V and 7 from J, leaving 14 bases between them. The germline V gene encodes CDR1 SGDLS and CDR2 YYNGEE. The length of the CDR3 is 15 residues.

In its sample, this clone was seen a few times. The rearrangement links TRBV7-2 to TRBJ2-7; TRBD2 matches 7 bases. Unmatched junction bases numbered 3, after V lost 5 bases and J lost 2 bases. Per germline, CDR1 SGHTA and CDR2 FQGNSA. This CDR3 spans 13 amino acids. CDR3 bases: TGTGCCAGCAGCACTAGCGTGACCTACGAGCAGTACTTC. Protein product: CASSTSVTYEQYF.

The rearrangement links TRBV5-1 to TRBJ2-7, with 8 bases matching TRBD2. With 4 bases clipped from V and 5 bases from J, the junction kept 11 bases outside the gene matches. Germline CDR1 is SGHRS and CDR2 is YFSETQ. The CDR3 length is 15 residues. CDR3 amino acids: CASSVIASGSDEQYF. The CDR3 nucleotides are TGCGCCAGCAGCGTTATCGCGAGCGGGAGTGACGAGCAGTACTTC.

The chain recombines TRBV29-1 with TRBJ2-5; D not resolved. The V end lost 3 bases, the J end lost 0 bases, and 8 bases lay between the germline ends. Germline V gene sequence: CDR1 SQVTM, CDR2 ANQGSEA. CDR3 length equals 13 residues. The CDR3 region is CSVDRVNQETQYF. CDR3 DNA sequence: TGCAGCGTTGACCGGGTTAACCAAGAGACCCAGTACTTC.

DNA for the CDR3: TGTGCCAGCAGTTTCGGCACGGGGGCACCCCTCCACTTT. Amino acids: CASSFGTGAPLHF. The chain recombines TRBV27 with TRBJ1-6; possibly TRBD1 for D (5 bases). V was cut by 3 bases and J by 11 bases, with 11 bases left in between. Germline CDR1 is MNHEY and CDR2 is SMNVEV (reference sequence). CDR3 size: 13 residues.

Here the CDR3 reads CASSLTLNTEAFF. The CDR3 bases are TGTGCCAGCAGCTTAACTTTGAACACTGAAGCTTTCTTT. V is TRBV11-3 and J is TRBJ1-1; D is ambiguous. V lost 2 bases to trimming and J lost 0 bases, with 4 bases between them. The CDR3 is 13 residues long. Germline loops: CDR1 SGHNT, CDR2 YENEEA. Complete variable domain (other parts from reference TRBV11-3 and TRBJ1-1): EAGVVQSPRYKIIEKKQPVAFWCNPISGHNTLYWYLQNLGQGPELLIRYENEEAVDDSQLPKDRFSAERLKGVDSTLKIQPAELGDSAVYLCASSLTLNTEAFFGQGTRLTVV.

Only a few counts were recorded for this clone. The genes are TRBV19 and TRBJ2-7; the match to TRBD1 covers 7 bases. V dropped 3 bases and J dropped 4; count of bases not matched to a gene: 6. The germline V gene has CDR1 LNHDA and CDR2 SQIVND (reference sequence). The CDR3 runs 14 residues. CDR3 sequence reads: CASSIGTVGYEQYF. The CDR3, as DNA: TGTGCCAGTAGTATTGGGACAGTGGGATACGAGCAGTACTTC. Based on the CDR3 plus reference TRBV19 and TRBJ2-7, the full variable domain is DGGITQSPKYLFRKEGQNVTLSCEQNLNHDAMYWYRQDPGQGLRLIYYSQIVNDFQKGDIAEGYSVSREKKESFPLTVTSAQKNPTAFYLCASSIGTVGYEQYFGPGTRLTVT.

The chain uses TRBV6-5 and TRBJ1-1; 7 nucleotides agree with TRBD1. J gave up 6 bases and V 3 bases, and 10 bases lay outside the gene matches. This CDR3 comprises 15 residues. CDR1 is MNHEY, CDR2 SVGAGI, per germline. CDR3 sequence: CASSYSWDSVPEAFF. CDR3 coding DNA: TGTGCCAGCAGTTATTCTTGGGACAGCGTGCCTGAAGCTTTCTTT.

V usage is TRBV27 and J usage is TRBJ1-1, with 7 bases matching TRBD1. Germline values: CDR1 MNHEY, CDR2 SMNVEV (reference sequence). The CDR3 sequence is 11 residues long. V lost 5 bases and J lost 10; bases outside the gene matches: 4. The CDR3 is CASSSGTVAFF. CDR3 in DNA: TGTGCCAGCAGTAGTGGGACAGTAGCTTTCTTT.

The chain joins TRBV18 to TRBJ1-2; D might be TRBD1 (6 bases). The V end was cut by 4 bases, the J end by 2 bases, with 17 bases between. The CDR3 sequence is 16 residues long. Germline CDR1 is KGHSH and CDR2 is LQKENI. The CDR3 sequence is CASSRGRDGTNYGYTF. Written as DNA, the CDR3 is TGTGCCAGCTCACGTGGTCGGGACGGGACAAACTATGGCTACACCTTC.